The rows below give T cell receptor beta chains drawn from one sample of a study of T cells in Graves' hyperthyroidism and ophthalmopathy. TCRdb fed the multiplex PCR reads into MiXCR, producing one record per CDR3 protein. The repertoire holds 500,000 to 700,000 distinct CDR3 sequences, with around 15% as singletons. The sample taken for sequencing was blood. Receptor source: a woman between 18 and 29 years old with Graves' hyperthyroidism. Each CDR3 is given without its conserved first and last residue.

len	v_gene	CDR3aa
10	TRBV28	ATTGQPNIQY
10	TRBV20-1	SARGGEETQY
11	TRBV7-2	ASSRDRGVGYT
11	TRBV12-3/TRBV12-4	ASRGLMNTEAF
13	TRBV13	ASSLEQISGNTIY
13	TRBV20-1	SAGPSGGRNQPQH
11	TRBV20-1	SARQGSFYGYT
15	TRBV7-9	ASSLDFGRGLFQPQH
15	TRBV10-3	AISESRGVGDTYEQY
14	TRBV6-1	ASGGRNKPYYNEQF
14	TRBV27	ASSLFVGRGKDEQF
13	TRBV9	ASSGMGPKGEKLF
13	TRBV7-2	ASSLDTSGGYEQY
12	TRBV20-1	SASAHTGAEEQY
11	TRBV6-1	ASTPGGTGELF
12	TRBV7-9	ANSDPSGRYEQF
15	TRBV5-8	ASSLGGTSGGTDTQY
12	TRBV5-1	ASSPRGNTGELF
13	TRBV29-1	SASSGGLSYNEQF
18	TRBV7-8	ASSLEGVAGQGEINYGYT
16	TRBV6-1	ASSREILGGLMNTEAF
16	TRBV10-3	AISGRTGASLAKNIQY
12	TRBV20-1	SARDLQGRTEAF
13	TRBV11-2	ASSSSGNLPYEQY
15	TRBV11-2	ASSRLGASVNQETQY
11	TRBV29-1	SVAGSLSNEQF
11	TRBV5-1	ASSPGIRTEAF
11	TRBV10-2	ASTVQQGGEQY
12	TRBV5-1	ASSGTSGSGELF
12	TRBV14	ASSQVGALYEQY
12	TRBV9	ASSRPAGGGEQY
14	TRBV7-9	ASRQLARGHAGELF
12	TRBV10-3	AIRRTVSTDTQY
15	TRBV19	ASSMSGGRLGKNIQY
14	TRBV7-9	ASSPRQGLAKETQY
14	TRBV5-6	ASSFGSPLGTDTQY
16	TRBV5-5	ASSTDRFGFLGNSPLH
14	TRBV12-3/TRBV12-4	ASRTGTGGWTGELF
14	TRBV19	ASSVTSGKREETQY
12	TRBV6-2/TRBV6-3	ASSFKTSVDTQY
14	TRBV19	ASRTRELAGVDTQY
16	TRBV4-3	ASSQVGLAGDTYNEQF
15	TRBV4-2	ASSPPGVAGGAHEQF
10	TRBV6-1	ASLDTKYGYT
14	TRBV12-5	ASGRDAGTGPWEQY
17	TRBV7-9	ASSPFKTRVPSGANVLT